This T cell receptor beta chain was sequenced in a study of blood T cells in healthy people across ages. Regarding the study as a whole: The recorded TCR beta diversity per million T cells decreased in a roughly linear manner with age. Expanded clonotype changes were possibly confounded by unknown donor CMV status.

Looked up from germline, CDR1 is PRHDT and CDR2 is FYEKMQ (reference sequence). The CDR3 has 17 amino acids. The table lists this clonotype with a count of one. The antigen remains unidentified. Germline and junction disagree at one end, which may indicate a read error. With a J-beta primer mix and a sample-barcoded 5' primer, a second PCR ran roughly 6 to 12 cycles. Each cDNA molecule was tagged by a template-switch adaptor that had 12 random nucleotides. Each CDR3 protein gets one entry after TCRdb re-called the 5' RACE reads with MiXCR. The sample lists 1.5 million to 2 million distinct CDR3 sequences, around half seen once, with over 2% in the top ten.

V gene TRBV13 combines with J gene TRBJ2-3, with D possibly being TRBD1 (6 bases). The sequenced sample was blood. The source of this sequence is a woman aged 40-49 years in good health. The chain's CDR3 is CASSLLQGRVSTDAQYF. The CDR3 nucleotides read TGTGCCAGCAGCTTATTACAGGGACGGGTTTCGACAGATGCGCAGTATTTT.